Sequencing of this T cell receptor (beta chain) was carried out in a study of response to subunit inactivated influenza vaccine (dated by TCRdb to about 2018). General notes on the study: The study used deep quantitative T cell receptor repertoire profiling to track responses to a trivalent subunit inactivated influenza vaccine. General conclusions and limits of the study: It was suggested by the authors that each seasonal influenza vaccination may recruit only a limited number of new T cells.

The library was produced with RT-PCR. The sequencer was an Illumina HiSeq 2500. The public reads were run again by TCRdb, first through fastp at Q25 and then through MiXCR, and only productive beta chains were kept. Rows matching on CDR3 protein sequence are summarized as one entry with the most common DNA and genes. This sample has 500,000 or so distinct CDR3 sequences in its table, and approximately 11% of those were observed once. Jointly, the top ten make up approximately 12% of the sample. This sample's time point label indicates: around 47 days after influenza vaccine administration. Turning to this clonotype: Its recognized antigen is unknown. The sample holds no much larger clone one base away, and base qualities are not on file.

The germline ends are 10 bases apart after V is trimmed by 5 bases and J by 0 bases. Inclusive of the bounding cysteine and phenylalanine, the CDR3 is 15 residues long. Only the CDR3 part of the read is kept: 45 bases, read in frame from the first base. In the germline V gene, CDR1 corresponds to KGHDR and CDR2 to SFDVKD. This specimen was PBMCs from blood, taken roughly 45 days after vaccination. The receptor comes from a man in his forties or fifties who received an inactivated influenza vaccine. Donor details come from another sample of the same person, matched by shared clones. This receptor chain uses TRBV24-1 and TRBJ2-1; the D gene is possibly TRBD1 or TRBD2, each agreeing over 5 bases. CDR3 loop: CATSARDHSYNEQFF. DNA sequence: TGTGCCACCAGTGCTCGGGACCACTCCTACAATGAGCAGTTCTTC.